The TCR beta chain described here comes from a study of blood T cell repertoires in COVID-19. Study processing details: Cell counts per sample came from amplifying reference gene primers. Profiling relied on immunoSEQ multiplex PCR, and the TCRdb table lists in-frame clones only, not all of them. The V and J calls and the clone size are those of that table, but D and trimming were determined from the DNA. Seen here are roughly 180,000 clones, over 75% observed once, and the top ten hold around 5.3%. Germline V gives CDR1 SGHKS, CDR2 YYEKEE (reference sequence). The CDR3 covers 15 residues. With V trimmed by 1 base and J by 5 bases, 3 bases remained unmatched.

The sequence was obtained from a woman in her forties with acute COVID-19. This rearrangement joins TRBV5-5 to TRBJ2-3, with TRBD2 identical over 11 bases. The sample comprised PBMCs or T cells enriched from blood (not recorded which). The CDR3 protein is CASSLTSGRGDTQYF. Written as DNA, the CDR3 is TGTGCCAGCAGCTTGACTAGCGGGAGAGGAGATACGCAGTATTTT. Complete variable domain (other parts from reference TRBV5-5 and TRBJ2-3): DAGVTQSPTHLIKTRGQQVTLRCSPISGHKSVSWYQQVLGQGPQFIFQYYEKEERGRGNFPDRFSARQFPNYSSELNVNALLLGDSALYLCASSLTSGRGDTQYFGPGTRLTVL.